Sequencing of this T cell receptor (beta chain) was carried out in a study of tumor-infiltrating lymphocytes in primary liver carcinoma. Looking at the study overall: Resection treated the patients' primary liver carcinoma. Study conclusions and caveats: Less overlap was seen in tumor-adjacent and tumor-blood pairs than in tumor region pairs. There was no comparison of CD4+ and CD8+ repertoires, as samples were bulk unsorted. Tumor top-250-clone fraction significantly exceeded that of blood (p = 0.039).

To note about this clonotype: Its antigen is not identified.

Priming with a constant-region primer yielded TCR beta cDNA from about 480 ng total RNA. TCR beta libraries came from three nested multiplex PCR rounds using slightly modified ARM-PCR. TRBV1-TRBV30 forward primers paired with a C-beta reverse primer were used in the first two PCR rounds, which ran approximately 10 cycles each. TCRdb recomputed calls from the multiplex PCR reads with MiXCR, one row per CDR3 protein. The data show about 200,000 distinct CDR3 sequences, with less than 75% seen just once and 6% to 8.5% held by the top ten. Both blood RNA, taken from unsorted whole blood, and germline DNA were extracted. CDR1 and CDR2 from the germline V gene are SGHAT and FQNNGV. Trimming took 5 bases from V and 7 from J, leaving 14 bases between them. The CDR3 runs to 13 residues.

The source is a woman in her fifties or sixties with primary liver carcinoma and hepatitis B virus infection. This chain joins TRBV11-2 and TRBJ2-5, with a possible D match to TRBD2 (6 bases). Sequenced sample: peripheral blood. The CDR3 DNA follows: TGTGCCAGCAGCGGTGATAGGCGGGGGACCCAGTACTTC. As protein: CASSGDRRGTQYF.